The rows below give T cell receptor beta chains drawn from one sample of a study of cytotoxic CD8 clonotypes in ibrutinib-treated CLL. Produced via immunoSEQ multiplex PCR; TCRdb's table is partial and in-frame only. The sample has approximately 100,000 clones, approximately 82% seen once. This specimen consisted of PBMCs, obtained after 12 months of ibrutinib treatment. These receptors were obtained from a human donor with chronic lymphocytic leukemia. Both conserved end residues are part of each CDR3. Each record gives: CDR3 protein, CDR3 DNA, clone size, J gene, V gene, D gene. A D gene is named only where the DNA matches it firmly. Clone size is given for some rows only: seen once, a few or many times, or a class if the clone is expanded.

cdr3_aa: CASSRTGTEAFF
cdr3_nt: TGTGCCAGCAGCAGGACCGGGACTGAAGCTTTCTTT
clone_size: .
j_call: TRBJ1-1
v_call: TRBV6-6
d_call: .

cdr3_aa: CASSQGKAQSEKLFF
cdr3_nt: TGTGCCAGCAGCCAAGGGAAGGCGCAGAGTGAAAAACTGTTTTTT
clone_size: .
j_call: TRBJ1-4
v_call: TRBV4-2
d_call: .

cdr3_aa: CASTGGEAQPQHF
cdr3_nt: TGTGCCAGCACGGGGGGCGAGGCCCAGCCCCAGCATTTT
clone_size: .
j_call: TRBJ1-5
v_call: TRBV6-5
d_call: .

cdr3_aa: CASSPLRENYGYTF
cdr3_nt: TGTGCCAGCAGCCCACTAAGGGAGAACTATGGCTACACCTTC
clone_size: .
j_call: TRBJ1-2
v_call: TRBV5-8
d_call: .

cdr3_aa: CASSSDGVRETQYF
cdr3_nt: TGTGCCAGCTCGTCCGATGGGGTACGGGAGACCCAGTACTTC
clone_size: .
j_call: TRBJ2-5
v_call: TRBV18
d_call: .

cdr3_aa: CASPPDTSYEQYF
cdr3_nt: TGCGCCAGCCCCCCGGACACCTCCTACGAGCAGTACTTC
clone_size: .
j_call: TRBJ2-7
v_call: TRBV23-1
d_call: .

cdr3_aa: CASSLTALGYEQYF
cdr3_nt: TGTGCCAGCAGCTTAACAGCGCTTGGCTACGAGCAGTACTTC
clone_size: .
j_call: TRBJ2-7
v_call: TRBV7-2
d_call: .

cdr3_aa: CASSLTSGTDTQYF
cdr3_nt: TGTGCCAGCAGCCTCACTAGCGGCACAGATACGCAGTATTTT
clone_size: .
j_call: TRBJ2-3
v_call: TRBV6-1
d_call: TRBD2

cdr3_aa: CASSRGARDTQYF
cdr3_nt: TGTGCCAGCAGCCGGGGGGCTAGAGATACGCAGTATTTT
clone_size: .
j_call: TRBJ2-3
v_call: TRBV7-3
d_call: .

cdr3_aa: CASSEAPFGKLFF
cdr3_nt: TGTGCCAGCAGTGAAGCCCCCTTCGGAAAACTGTTTTTT
clone_size: few
j_call: TRBJ1-4
v_call: TRBV2
d_call: .

cdr3_aa: CASSLGTGLFF
cdr3_nt: TGTGCCAGCAGCTTAGGGACAGGGTTGTTTTTT
clone_size: .
j_call: TRBJ1-4
v_call: TRBV7-2
d_call: TRBD1

cdr3_aa: CASSPGEHSRDTQYF
cdr3_nt: TGTGCCAGCTCACCAGGTGAACACTCACGAGATACGCAGTATTTT
clone_size: .
j_call: TRBJ2-3
v_call: TRBV18
d_call: .

cdr3_aa: CASSLPGARGNTIYF
cdr3_nt: TGCGCCAGCAGCTTACCCGGCGCTCGAGGAAACACCATATATTTT
clone_size: .
j_call: TRBJ1-3
v_call: TRBV5-1
d_call: .

cdr3_aa: CATSAGTDNSPLHF
cdr3_nt: TGTGCCACCAGTGCCGGGACAGACAATTCACCCCTCCACTTT
clone_size: few
j_call: TRBJ1-6
v_call: TRBV25-1
d_call: TRBD1

cdr3_aa: CASSGYDTEAFF
cdr3_nt: TGTGCCAGTAGTGGGTACGACACTGAAGCTTTCTTT
clone_size: .
j_call: TRBJ1-1
v_call: TRBV19
d_call: .

cdr3_aa: CASSLERTYGYTF
cdr3_nt: TGTGCCAGCAGCTTGGAAAGGACTTATGGCTACACCTTC
clone_size: .
j_call: TRBJ1-2
v_call: TRBV7-2
d_call: .

cdr3_aa: CASTGDTGELFF
cdr3_nt: TGTGCCAGCACAGGGGACACCGGGGAGCTGTTTTTT
clone_size: .
j_call: TRBJ2-2
v_call: TRBV2
d_call: .

cdr3_aa: CASATGGGPYEQYF
cdr3_nt: TGTGCCAGCGCCACAGGAGGGGGCCCCTACGAGCAGTACTTC
clone_size: .
j_call: TRBJ2-7
v_call: TRBV7-9
d_call: .

cdr3_aa: CASSDIGGADTQYF
cdr3_nt: TGTGCCAGCAGTGACATCGGGGGGGCGGATACGCAGTATTTT
clone_size: .
j_call: TRBJ2-3
v_call: TRBV6-4
d_call: TRBD2

cdr3_aa: CASRQVQGKNTEAFF
cdr3_nt: TGTGCCAGCAGACAGGTACAGGGGAAGAACACTGAAGCTTTCTTT
clone_size: .
j_call: TRBJ1-1
v_call: TRBV6-6
d_call: TRBD1

cdr3_aa: CASSLVTTDTQYF
cdr3_nt: TGTGCCAGCAGCTTGGTTACCACAGATACGCAGTATTTT
clone_size: once
j_call: TRBJ2-3
v_call: TRBV5-4
d_call: .

cdr3_aa: CASSYGTGYNYGYTF
cdr3_nt: TGTGCCAGCAGTTACGGGACAGGGTATAACTATGGCTACACCTTC
clone_size: .
j_call: TRBJ1-2
v_call: TRBV6-5
d_call: TRBD1

cdr3_aa: CATSRLGGQETQYF
cdr3_nt: TGTGCCACCAGCAGATTGGGCGGGCAAGAGACCCAGTACTTC
clone_size: .
j_call: TRBJ2-5
v_call: TRBV15
d_call: .

cdr3_aa: CASSLGIRNYEQYF
cdr3_nt: TGTGCCAGCAGTCTAGGGATTAGAAACTACGAGCAGTACTTC
clone_size: .
j_call: TRBJ2-7
v_call: TRBV7-9
d_call: .